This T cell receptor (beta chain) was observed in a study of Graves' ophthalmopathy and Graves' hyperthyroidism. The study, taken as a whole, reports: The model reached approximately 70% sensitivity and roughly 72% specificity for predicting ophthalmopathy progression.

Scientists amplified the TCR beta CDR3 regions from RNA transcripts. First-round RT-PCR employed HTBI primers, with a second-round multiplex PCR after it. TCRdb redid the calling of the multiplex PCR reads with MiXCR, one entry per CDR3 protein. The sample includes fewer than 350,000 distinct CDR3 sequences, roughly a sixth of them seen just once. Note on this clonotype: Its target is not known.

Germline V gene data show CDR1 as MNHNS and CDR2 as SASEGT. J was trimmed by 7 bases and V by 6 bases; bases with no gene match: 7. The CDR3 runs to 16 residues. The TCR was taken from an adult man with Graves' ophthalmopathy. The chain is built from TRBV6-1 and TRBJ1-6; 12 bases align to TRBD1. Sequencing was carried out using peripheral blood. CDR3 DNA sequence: TGTGCCAGCAGAGCCGGGACAGGGGGCCGGAATTCACCCCTCCACTTT. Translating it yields CASRAGTGGRNSPLHF.